The source of this TCR beta chain is a study of OX40 agonist ivuxolimab in advanced cancers. Autoimmune disease history or systemic immunosuppression meant exclusion. Findings and caveats of the study: Both blood CD4+ and CD8+ T cells showed clonal growth by week 6 at 0.1 to 3.0 mg/kg.

As regards this clone: Its antigen remains unknown.

Generated by immunoSEQ multiplex PCR, the TCRdb table keeps only in-frame clones and is missing some. The sample lists some 62,000 clones, less than 95% seen once, with about 5.6% in the top ten. The CDR3 spans 13 residues. The germline V gene has CDR1 GTSNPN and CDR2 SVGIG (reference sequence). Between the trimmed V and J ends, which lost 3 bases and 0 bases, there was a span of 7 bases. Sequences were derived from CD4+ or CD8+ T cells sorted from blood, sampled in a trial of the OX40 agonist ivuxolimab. The TCR sequence derives from an adult with an advanced solid tumor such as melanoma, head and neck, liver or kidney cancer. This chain uses TRBV30 with TRBJ2-3; the D is unclear. The CDR3 bases are TGTGCCTGGAGGCGATCTAGCACAGATACGCAGTATTTT. Translating gives CAWRRSSTDTQYF.